This T cell receptor (beta chain) was recovered during a study of blood T cell repertoires in COVID-19 (TCRdb year 2020). Concerning the study at large: Samples covering the acute and convalescent phases of COVID-19 were provided by collaborators in the United States, Italy and Spain. Samples were obtained from the ongoing ImmuneRACE study (first 160 participants) and from 950 to 1,500 subjects provided by 6 global collaborators. The material from the prospective study consisted of cDNA or gDNA derived from T cells, B-cell-depleted T cells, or PBMCs. The dataset comprised deeply sampled blood TCRbeta repertoires from subjects exposed to, actively infected with, or recovered from COVID-19. Nearly every sample came with metadata listing a de-identified subject ID, COVID-19 status, age in years and sex. HLA class I and class II types, where available, came from metadata supplied by the sample provider rather than from assay-based typing. The repertoires were released in a freely available public database meant as a resource for research on the immune response to SARS-CoV-2. The paper as a whole reports these results and caveats: The quantity of clinical and demographic metadata differed by source and by participant and was supplied without curation.

The immunoSEQ Assay, a bias-controlled multiplex PCR, was used to amplify TCRbeta CDR3 regions from genomic DNA. The source study handled its data this way. Within the assay, amplification of reference gene primers was used to estimate how many nucleated cells each sample contained. To quantify the absolute abundance of each unique TCRbeta CDR3 rearrangement, sequence reads were collapsed and filtered. For each sample, productive Simpson clonality was calculated as the square root of Simpson's diversity index over productive rearrangements. TCRdb's version of the immuneACCESS table is confined to in-frame rearrangements and falls short of the full clone set. An unresolved V gene accounts for under half of the shortfall where checked; the remainder is of unknown origin. V, J and clone size derive from that table, while D and trimming were established from the DNA sequence. The sample table records 150,000 to 200,000 clones; roughly 85% of these occur just once. Together, the top ten hold over 3% of the sample.

The collaborating institutions used their own protocols to collect whole blood in K2EDTA tubes. For TCRbeta analysis, collaborators shipped samples in one of three forms: frozen whole blood, isolated PBMCs, or DNA extracted from either of those sample types. From the cysteine through the phenylalanine, the CDR3 covers 16 amino acids. Of all the DNA, just the CDR3 is kept, 48 bases in frame from base 1. Trimming takes 5 bases from V and 7 bases from J, and the germline ends sit 20 bases apart. CDR1 and CDR2 are drawn from the germline V gene (reference sequence): LGHDT, YNNKEL. Notes on this clone: Its target antigen remains unknown. The sample holds no much larger clone one base away, and base qualities are not on file.

The specimen sequenced was peripheral blood. This clonotype was obtained from a human donor with acute or convalescent COVID-19. The donor label of this sample is uncertain. The V and J segments used are TRBV3-1 (or the pseudogene TRBV3-2) and TRBJ2-2; TRBD1 might be the D gene, on 5 matching bases. The bases are TGTGCCAGCAGCTCGGTGGGGCGCAGGGTCGACGGGGAGCTGTTTTTT. It is translated as CASSSVGRRVDGELFF.